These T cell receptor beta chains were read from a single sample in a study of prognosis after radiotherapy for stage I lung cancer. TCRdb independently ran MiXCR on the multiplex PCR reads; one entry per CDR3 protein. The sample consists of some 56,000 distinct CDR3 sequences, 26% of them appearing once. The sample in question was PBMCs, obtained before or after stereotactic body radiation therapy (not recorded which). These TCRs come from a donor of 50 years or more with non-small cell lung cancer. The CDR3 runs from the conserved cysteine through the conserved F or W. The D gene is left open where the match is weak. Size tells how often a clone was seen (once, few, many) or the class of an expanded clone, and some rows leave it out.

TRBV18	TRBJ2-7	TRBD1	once	TGTGCCAGCTCACCTCGACAGGGGGACGAGCAGTACTTC	CASSPRQGDEQYF
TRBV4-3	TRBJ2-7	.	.	TGCGCCAGCAGCCAGGGGACGGAAGCCTACGAGCAGTACTTC	CASSQGTEAYEQYF
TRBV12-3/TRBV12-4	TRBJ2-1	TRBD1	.	TGTGCCAGCATAAGAACAGGGGTAACCTACAACGAGCAGTTCTTC	CASIRTGVTYNEQFF
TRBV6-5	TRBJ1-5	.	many	TGTGCCAGCAGTTACTTAAACAGGGGCAATCAGCCCCAGCATTTT	CASSYLNRGNQPQHF
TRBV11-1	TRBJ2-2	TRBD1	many	TGTGCCAGCAGGTCGGGACAGGGGGGCACCGGGGAGCTGTTTTTT	CASRSGQGGTGELFF
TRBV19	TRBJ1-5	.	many	TGTGCCAGTAGACCAGCTTACCATAGCAATCAGCCCCAGCATTTT	CASRPAYHSNQPQHF
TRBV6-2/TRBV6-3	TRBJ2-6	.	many	TGTGCCAGCAGCAAGTCGGGGCGTGGGGCCAACGTCCTGACTTTC	CASSKSGRGANVLTF
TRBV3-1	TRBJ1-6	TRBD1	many	TGTGCCAGCAGCCAAAGGACAGGAATCTATAATTCACCCCTCCACTTT	CASSQRTGIYNSPLHF
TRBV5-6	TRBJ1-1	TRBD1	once	TGTGCCAGCAGGCAGACAGGGGCAAGCACTGAAGCTTTCTTT	CASRQTGASTEAFF
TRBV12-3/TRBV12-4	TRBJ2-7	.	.	TGTGCCAGCTCAGCGTCAGCCGGGACGACAATTTTAGAGAAGTACTTC	CASSASAGTTILEKYF
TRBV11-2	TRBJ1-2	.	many	TGTGCCAGCAGCTTAAGTCGACAGCATGGCTACACCTTC	CASSLSRQHGYTF
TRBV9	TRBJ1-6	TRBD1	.	TGTGCCAGCAGCAAAGGGACAGGAGATAATTCACCCCTCCACTTT	CASSKGTGDNSPLHF
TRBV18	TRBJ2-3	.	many	TGTGCCAGCTCACCATTCGGGGGCTCCACAGATACGCAGTATTTT	CASSPFGGSTDTQYF
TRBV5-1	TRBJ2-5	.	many	TGCGCCAGCAGCTTGTACGGGGGAAACCAAGAGACCCAGTACTTC	CASSLYGGNQETQYF
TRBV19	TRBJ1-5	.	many	TGTGCCAGTAGTATCTTCAATAGCAATCAGCCCCAGCATTTT	CASSIFNSNQPQHF
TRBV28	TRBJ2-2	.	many	TGTGCCAGCAGTTTGGTTAGCGCGTGGACCGGGGAGCTGTTTTTT	CASSLVSAWTGELFF
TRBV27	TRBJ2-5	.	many	TGTGCCAGCAGTTTGGCAGGGAATCGGGAGACCCAGTACTTC	CASSLAGNRETQYF
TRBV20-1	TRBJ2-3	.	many	TGCAGTGCTAGGGGACCTACTTTGACAGATACGCAGTATTTT	CSARGPTLTDTQYF
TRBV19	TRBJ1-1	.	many	TGTGCCAGTAGTATTCGGCTGAGAGCTTTCTTT	CASSIRLRAFF
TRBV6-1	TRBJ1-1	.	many	TGTGCCAGCAGTAATCAGGGCTATAACACTGAAGCTTTCTTT	CASSNQGYNTEAFF
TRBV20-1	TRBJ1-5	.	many	TGCAGTGCTAGTTCGGGGAAGGTGGCCCAGCATTTT	CSASSGKVAQHF
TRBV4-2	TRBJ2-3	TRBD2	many	TGTGCCAGCAGCCAAGACTATACTAGCGGGGGGACAGATACGCAGTATTTT	CASSQDYTSGGTDTQYF
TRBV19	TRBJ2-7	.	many	TGTGCCAGTAGTACGGGACTCTTATACGAGCAGTACTTC	CASSTGLLYEQYF
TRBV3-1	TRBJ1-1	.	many	TGTGCCAGCAGCCTCGGGACATTCCCTGAAGCTTTCTTT	CASSLGTFPEAFF
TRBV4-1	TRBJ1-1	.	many	TGCGCCAGCAGCCAAGTGAAGAACACTGAAGCTTTCTTT	CASSQVKNTEAFF
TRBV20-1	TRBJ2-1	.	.	TGCAGTGCTAGAGACCTCGTAGTCAATGAGCAGTTCTTT	CSARDLVVNEQFF
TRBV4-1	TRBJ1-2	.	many	TGCGCCAGCAGCCAAGATCCCGGGGCCCTCTATGGCTACACCTTC	CASSQDPGALYGYTF
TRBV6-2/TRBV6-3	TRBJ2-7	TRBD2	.	TGTGCCAGCAGTTACACGACTAGCGGGGTTACCTACGAGCAGTGCTTC	CASSYTTSGVTYEQCF
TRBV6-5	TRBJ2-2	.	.	TGTGCCGGCAGTTACGTCGCAGTGTTCACCGGGGAGCTGTTTTTT	CAGSYVAVFTGELFF
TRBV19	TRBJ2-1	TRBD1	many	TGTGCCAGTAGTTCCCAGGGGGCCCCGTACAATGAGCAGTTCTTC	CASSSQGAPYNEQFF
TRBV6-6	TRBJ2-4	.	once	TGTGCCAGCAGTTACTCGGAGGGGGGGGAAATTCAGTACTTC	CASSYSEGGEIQYF
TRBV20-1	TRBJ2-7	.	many	TGCAGTGCTATAATGTCAGCAGGAGGTAACGAGCAGTACTTC	CSAIMSAGGNEQYF
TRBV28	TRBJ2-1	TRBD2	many	TGTGCCAGCAGAAGCGGGGGCTCCTACAATGAGCAGTTCTTC	CASRSGGSYNEQFF
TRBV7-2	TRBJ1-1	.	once	TGTACCAGCAGAATAACAGGGTTGAATGAAGCTTTCTTT	CTSRITGLNEAFF
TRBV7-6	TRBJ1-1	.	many	TGTGCCAGCAGCTTCTGGGGGGCGCGGTGCACTGAAGCTTTCTTT	CASSFWGARCTEAFF
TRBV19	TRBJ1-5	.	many	TGTGCCAGTAAGGCGGACAGTAGCAATCAGCCCCAGCATTTT	CASKADSSNQPQHF
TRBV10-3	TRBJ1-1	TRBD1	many	TGTGCCACCCGTTCGGACAGGGGGCAGGATGAAGCTTTCTTT	CATRSDRGQDEAFF
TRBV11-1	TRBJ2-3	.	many	TGTGCCAGCAACCGCGGGACTGTGGGGGATACGCAGTATTTT	CASNRGTVGDTQYF
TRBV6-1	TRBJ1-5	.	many	TGTGCCAGCAGCCAGGGACTTTCTCAGCCCCAGCATTTT	CASSQGLSQPQHF
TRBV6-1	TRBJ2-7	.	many	TGTGCCAGCAGCGATTTTTACGAGCAGTACTTC	CASSDFYEQYF
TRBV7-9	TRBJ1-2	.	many	TGCGCCAGCAGCTTGGACAGTTATGGCTACACCTTC	CASSLDSYGYTF
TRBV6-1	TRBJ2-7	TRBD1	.	TGTGCCAGTTCTCTTGGGACAGGGGTCGACGATCACTACTTC	CASSLGTGVDDHYF
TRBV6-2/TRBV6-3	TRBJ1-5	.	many	TGTGCCAGCAGTGCCACTACGACAGCCAGTCAGCCCCAGCATTTT	CASSATTTASQPQHF
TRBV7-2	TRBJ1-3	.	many	TGTGCCAGCAGCTTCACAGGGTACTCTGGAAACACCATATATTTT	CASSFTGYSGNTIYF
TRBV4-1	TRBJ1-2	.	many	TGCGCCAGCAGCCAAGATCGACAGGCCTACTATGGCTACACCTTC	CASSQDRQAYYGYTF
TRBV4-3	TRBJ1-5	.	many	TGCGCCAGCAGCCAAGATTATTCGACTGGCAATCAGCCCCAGCATTTT	CASSQDYSTGNQPQHF
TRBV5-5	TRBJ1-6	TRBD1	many	TGTGCCAGCAGCCCGGGTGCGGGACAGGGGGCAGTTAATTCACCCCTCCACTTT	CASSPGAGQGAVNSPLHF
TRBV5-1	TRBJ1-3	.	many	TGCGCCAGCAGCCCCGCCGGGACCCTAAGAACTGGAAACACCATATATTTT	CASSPAGTLRTGNTIYF
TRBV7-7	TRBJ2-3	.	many	TGTGCTAGCAGCGCCGGGACCTCGCGCACAGATACGCAGTATTTT	CASSAGTSRTDTQYF
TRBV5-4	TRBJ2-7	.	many	TGTGCCAGCAGCTCCAGGGGCTCGTACGAGCAGTACTTC	CASSSRGSYEQYF
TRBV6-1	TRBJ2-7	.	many	TGTGCCAGCAGCTACCAGCGGCCCTCCTACGAGCAGTACTTC	CASSYQRPSYEQYF
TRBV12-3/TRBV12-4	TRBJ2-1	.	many	TGTGCCAGCGCCCCTTGGACGCAAGGTGAGCAGTTCTTC	CASAPWTQGEQFF